Listed below are T cell receptor beta chains from one sample, sequenced in a study of blood T cell repertoires in COVID-19. TCRdb's table, derived via immunoSEQ multiplex PCR, lists solely in-frame clones and lacks some. The sample includes 70,000 to 90,000 clones, around 90% of them seen just once. The specimen sequenced was peripheral blood. Receptor source: a human donor in a cohort sampled during active COVID-19. CDR3s include the opening cysteine and the closing phenylalanine or tryptophan. D genes are given only for firm matches. A clone size is listed for some rows: how often the clone was seen (once, few, many), or a class if it is expanded.

- - TRBJ2-3 TRBV6-2/TRBV6-3 TGTGCCAGCAGTTACATATCTCGGGACATAGACACAGATACGCAGTATTTT CASSYISRDIDTDTQYF
- - TRBJ1-5 TRBV27 TGTGCCAGCATGAGGCAGGGGCTAGACAATCAGCCCCAGCATTTT CASMRQGLDNQPQHF
TRBD1 once TRBJ2-7 TRBV7-9 TGTGCCAGCAGCCCCCTGAATCTCGGGACAGGGAACCCCTACGAGCAGTACTTC CASSPLNLGTGNPYEQYF
- - TRBJ1-4 TRBV7-9 TGTGCCAGCAGCTTAGGGGAGGGGGAAACTAATGAAAAACTGTTTTTT CASSLGEGETNEKLFF
- once TRBJ1-1 TRBV5-1 TGCGCCAGCAGCCCCCTACAGGGTGTCGGGAACACTGAAGCTTTCTTT CASSPLQGVGNTEAFF
TRBD1 few TRBJ1-5 TRBV18 TGTGCCAGCTCCATAACAGGGGTTAGCAATCAGCCCCAGCATTTT CASSITGVSNQPQHF
- - TRBJ2-2 TRBV28 TGTGCCAGCAGTTTATTCAGGATAGGAACCGGGGAGCTGTTTTTT CASSLFRIGTGELFF
- - TRBJ1-5 TRBV5-4 TGTGCCAGCAGCTTGGGCGGGCAAAACAATCAGCCCCAGCATTTT CASSLGGQNNQPQHF
TRBD2 - TRBJ2-1 TRBV5-4 TGTGCCAGCAGCTTAGCGGGGGTTGTCTACAATGAGCAGTTCTTC CASSLAGVVYNEQFF
- - TRBJ1-1 TRBV12-3/TRBV12-4 TGTGCCAGCAGGGACAGTGGGACTGAAGCTTTCTTT CASRDSGTEAFF